This TCR beta chain was recovered during a study of cytomegalovirus exposure and HLA in healthy donors. Study observations and caveats: There was a cluster of highly shared sequence variants that was likely a sequencing artifact. TCR beta V- and J-gene trimming, according to a later analysis, was linked to a missense DCLRE1C variant. Roughly even sequencing depth across donors was the assumption behind the presence/absence analyses.

The PCR had 60 Vbeta and 13 Jbeta primers. Clones were read by immunoSEQ multiplex PCR, and TCRdb kept only the in-frame ones, dropping some. The repertoire includes approximately 130,000 clones, over 65% of them detected once, and around 1.2% sits in the top ten. Germline-derived CDR1 and CDR2 are MNHEY and SMNVEV (reference sequence). The CDR3 has 16 amino acids. V shed 6 bases and J 5 bases; nucleotides not matched to a gene: 10. On this clone: Antigen unknown.

The clonotype was recovered from a man between 45 and 60 years old in good health and CMV-seronegative. V gene TRBV27 combines with J gene TRBJ2-1; 10 positions match TRBD2. The sequenced sample was PBMCs. The CDR3 bases are TGTGCCAGCAGCTTCCTCTTCAGCGGGAGGGACAATGAGCAGTTCTTC. The encoded protein is CASSFLFSGRDNEQFF.